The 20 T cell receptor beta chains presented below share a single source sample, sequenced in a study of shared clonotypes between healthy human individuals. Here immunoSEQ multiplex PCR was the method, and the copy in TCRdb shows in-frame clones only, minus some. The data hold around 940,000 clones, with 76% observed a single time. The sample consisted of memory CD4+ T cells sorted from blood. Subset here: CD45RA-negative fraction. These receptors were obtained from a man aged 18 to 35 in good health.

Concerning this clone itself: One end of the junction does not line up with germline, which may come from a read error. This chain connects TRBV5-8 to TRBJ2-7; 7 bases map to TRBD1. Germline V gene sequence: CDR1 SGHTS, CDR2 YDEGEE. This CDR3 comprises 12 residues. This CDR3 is CASSRDRDYSLF. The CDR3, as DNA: TGTGCCAGCAGCCGAGACAGGGATTATTCACTCTTC.

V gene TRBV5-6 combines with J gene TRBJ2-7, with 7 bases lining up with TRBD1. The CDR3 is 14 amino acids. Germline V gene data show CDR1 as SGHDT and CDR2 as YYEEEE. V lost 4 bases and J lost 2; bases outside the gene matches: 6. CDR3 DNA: TGTGCCAGCAGCATTTGGGGACAGCCCTACGAGCAGTACTTC. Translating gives CASSIWGQPYEQYF. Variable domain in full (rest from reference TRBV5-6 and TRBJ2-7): DAGVTQSPTHLIKTRGQQVTLRCSPKSGHDTVSWYQQALGQGPQFIFQYYEEEERQRGNFPDRFSGHQFPNYSSELNVNALLLGDSALYLCASSIWGQPYEQYFGPGTRLTVT.

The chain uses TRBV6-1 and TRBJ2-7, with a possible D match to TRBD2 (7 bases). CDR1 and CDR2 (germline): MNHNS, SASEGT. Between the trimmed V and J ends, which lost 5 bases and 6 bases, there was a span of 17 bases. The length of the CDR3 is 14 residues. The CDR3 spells CASSTLRGPGEQYF. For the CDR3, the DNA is TGTGCCAGCAGTACTCTGCGGGGGCCTGGCGAGCAGTACTTC.

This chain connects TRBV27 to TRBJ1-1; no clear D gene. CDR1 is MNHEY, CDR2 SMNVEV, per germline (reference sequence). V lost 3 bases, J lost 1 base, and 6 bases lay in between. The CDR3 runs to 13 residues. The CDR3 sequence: CASSFKANTEAFF. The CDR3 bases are TGTGCCAGCAGTTTTAAGGCGAACACTGAAGCTTTCTTT.

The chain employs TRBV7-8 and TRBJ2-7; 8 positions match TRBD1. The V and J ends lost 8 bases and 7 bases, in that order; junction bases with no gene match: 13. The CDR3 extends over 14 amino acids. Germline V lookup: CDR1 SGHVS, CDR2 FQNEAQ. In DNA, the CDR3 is TGTGCCAGCCGAAATTCCGGGACAGGTGGGGAGCAGTACTTC. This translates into CASRNSGTGGEQYF.

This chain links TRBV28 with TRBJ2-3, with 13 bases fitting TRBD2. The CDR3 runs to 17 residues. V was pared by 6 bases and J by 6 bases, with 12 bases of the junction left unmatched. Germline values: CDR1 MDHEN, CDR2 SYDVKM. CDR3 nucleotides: TGTGCCAGCAGCCAAGCCCGACTAGCGGGGGGAGGTGATACGCAGTATTTT. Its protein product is CASSQARLAGGGDTQYF.

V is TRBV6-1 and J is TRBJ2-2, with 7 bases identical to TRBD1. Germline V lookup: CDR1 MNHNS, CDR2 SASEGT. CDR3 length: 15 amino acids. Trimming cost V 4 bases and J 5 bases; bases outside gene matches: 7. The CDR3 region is CASSGTGVGTGELFF. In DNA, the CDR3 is TGTGCCAGCAGTGGAACAGGGGTGGGAACCGGGGAGCTGTTTTTT.

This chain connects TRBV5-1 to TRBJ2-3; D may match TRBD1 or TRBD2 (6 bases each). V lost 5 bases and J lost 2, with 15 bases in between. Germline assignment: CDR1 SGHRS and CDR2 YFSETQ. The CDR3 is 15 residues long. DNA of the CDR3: TGCGCCAGCAGGGAAGGGGGAGGATCCACAGATACGCAGTATTTT. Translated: CASREGGGSTDTQYF.

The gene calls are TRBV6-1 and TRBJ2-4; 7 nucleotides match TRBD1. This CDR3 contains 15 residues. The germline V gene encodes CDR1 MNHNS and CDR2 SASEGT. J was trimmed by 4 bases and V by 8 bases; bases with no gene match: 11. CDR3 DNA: TGTGCCAGCCATCCCCCATCGGGACAGAAAAACATTCAGTACTTC. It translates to CASHPPSGQKNIQYF.

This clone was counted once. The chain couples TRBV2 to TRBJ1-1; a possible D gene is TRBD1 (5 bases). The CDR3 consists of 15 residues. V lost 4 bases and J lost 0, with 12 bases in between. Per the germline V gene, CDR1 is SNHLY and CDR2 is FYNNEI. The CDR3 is CASSGTGLMNTEAFF. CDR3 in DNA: TGTGCCAGCAGTGGAACAGGCCTAATGAACACTGAAGCTTTCTTT.

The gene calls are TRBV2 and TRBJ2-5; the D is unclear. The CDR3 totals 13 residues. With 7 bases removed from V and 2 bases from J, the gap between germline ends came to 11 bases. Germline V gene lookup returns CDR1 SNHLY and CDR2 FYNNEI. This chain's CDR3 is CASNPDWQETQYF. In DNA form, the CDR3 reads TGTGCCAGCAACCCAGACTGGCAAGAGACCCAGTACTTC.

The CDR3 sequence: CASSEYWSAYEQYF. As DNA, the CDR3 is TGTGCCAGCAGTGAATATTGGAGTGCCTACGAGCAGTACTTC. The genes are TRBV6-1 and TRBJ2-7; no clear D gene. Germline V gene sequence: CDR1 MNHNS, CDR2 SASEGT. The length of the CDR3 is 14 residues. The germline V and J ends were trimmed by 2 bases and 2 bases, with 10 bases remaining between them.

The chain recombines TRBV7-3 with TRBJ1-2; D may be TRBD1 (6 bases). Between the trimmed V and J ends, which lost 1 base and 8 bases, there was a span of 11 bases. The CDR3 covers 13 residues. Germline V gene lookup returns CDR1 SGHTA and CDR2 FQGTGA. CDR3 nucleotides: TGTGCCAGCAGCTTAAACCCAGGGGAAGGCTACACCTTC. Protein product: CASSLNPGEGYTF.

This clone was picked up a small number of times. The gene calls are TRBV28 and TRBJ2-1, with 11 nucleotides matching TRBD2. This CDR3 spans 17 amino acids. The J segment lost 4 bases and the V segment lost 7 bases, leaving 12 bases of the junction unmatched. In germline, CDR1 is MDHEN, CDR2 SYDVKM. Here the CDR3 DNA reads TGTGCCAGCACCTCCTTGGGACTAGCGGAGACATACAATGAGCAGTTCTTC. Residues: CASTSLGLAETYNEQFF.

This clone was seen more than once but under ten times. CDR3 nucleotide sequence: TGCGCCAGCAGCCTACGGGACCGACCCACCGGGGAGCTGTTTTTT. Translation gives CASSLRDRPTGELFF. The chain links TRBV5-1 to TRBJ2-2; D may match TRBD1 or TRBD2 (5 bases each). This CDR3 comprises 15 residues. Trimming took 4 bases from V and 4 from J, leaving 14 bases between them. Germline assignment: CDR1 SGHRS and CDR2 YFSETQ.

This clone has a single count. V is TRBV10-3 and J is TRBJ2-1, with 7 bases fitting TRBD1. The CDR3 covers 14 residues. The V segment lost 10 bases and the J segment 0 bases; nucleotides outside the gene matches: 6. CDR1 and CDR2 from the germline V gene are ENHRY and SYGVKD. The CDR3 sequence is CATRGQSSYNEQFF. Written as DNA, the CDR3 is TGTGCCACCAGGGGACAGAGCTCCTACAATGAGCAGTTCTTC.

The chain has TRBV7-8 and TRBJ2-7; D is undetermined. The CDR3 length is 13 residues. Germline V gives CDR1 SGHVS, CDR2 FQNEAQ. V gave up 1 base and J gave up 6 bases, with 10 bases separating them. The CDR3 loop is CASSLGSGFEQYF. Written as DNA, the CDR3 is TGTGCCAGCAGCTTAGGGTCTGGGTTCGAGCAGTACTTC.

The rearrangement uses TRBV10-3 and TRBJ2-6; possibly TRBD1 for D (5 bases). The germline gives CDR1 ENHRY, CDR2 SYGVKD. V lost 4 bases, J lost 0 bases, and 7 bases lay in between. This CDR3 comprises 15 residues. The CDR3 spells CAISGGSSGANVLTF. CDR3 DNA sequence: TGTGCCATCAGTGGGGGCAGCTCTGGGGCCAACGTCCTGACTTTC.

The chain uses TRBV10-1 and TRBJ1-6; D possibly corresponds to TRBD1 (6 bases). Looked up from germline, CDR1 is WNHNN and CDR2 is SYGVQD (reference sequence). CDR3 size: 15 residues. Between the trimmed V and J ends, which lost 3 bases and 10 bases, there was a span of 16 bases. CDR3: CASSDGFDRSSPLHF. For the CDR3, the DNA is TGCGCCAGCAGTGACGGGTTTGACAGGAGCTCACCCCTCCACTTT.

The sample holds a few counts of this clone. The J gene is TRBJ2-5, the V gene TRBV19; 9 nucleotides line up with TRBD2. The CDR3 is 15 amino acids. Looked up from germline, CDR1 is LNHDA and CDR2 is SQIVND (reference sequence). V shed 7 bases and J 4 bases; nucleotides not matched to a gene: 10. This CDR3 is CASKGGRALGETQYF. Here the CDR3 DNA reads TGTGCCAGTAAGGGCGGGAGGGCCCTAGGAGAGACCCAGTACTTC.